The rows below give T cell receptor beta chains drawn from one sample of a study of blood T cell repertoires in COVID-19. Generated by immunoSEQ multiplex PCR, the TCRdb table keeps only in-frame clones and is missing some. This sample has some 35,000 clones; about 80% occur once, and the top ten carry approximately 29%. The sample consisted of peripheral blood. These TCRs come from a man aged 80 or over with acute or convalescent COVID-19. The CDR3 runs from the conserved cysteine through the conserved F or W. The D gene is left open where the match is weak. Size is omitted from some rows. Given values are once, few, many or a class for expanded clones.

cdr3_nt	cdr3_aa	d_call	clone_size	cdr3_length	v_call	j_call
TGTGCCAGCAGCAAGGGAGGTAGGGGCCGGGGCACAGATACGCAGTATTTT	CASSKGGRGRGTDTQYF	NA	few	17	TRBV21-1	TRBJ2-3
TGCGCCAGCAAGACTGACAGGGTCCAATCACCCCTCCACTTT	CASKTDRVQSPLHF	TRBD1	few	14	TRBV5-1	TRBJ1-6
TGTGCCAGCAGTTACGGGGCGGGGCCCCTCACAGATACGCAGTATTTT	CASSYGAGPLTDTQYF	NA	NA	16	TRBV6-6	TRBJ2-3
TGTGCCAGCAGCTTAGTAGGGGGGACAGACTATGGCTACACCTTC	CASSLVGGTDYGYTF	TRBD1	NA	15	TRBV7-9	TRBJ1-2
TGTGCCAGCAGCATGCAAGGGGGGACCCAGTACTTC	CASSMQGGTQYF	NA	NA	12	TRBV11-3	TRBJ2-5
TGTGCAAGTCGCTTAGGTGGAAGGGGGATGTGGCAGAGCAATCAGCCCCAGCATTTT	CASRLGGRGMWQSNQPQHF	NA	NA	19	TRBV12-2	TRBJ1-5
TGTGCCAGCAGCGCCAGGACTAGCGCGAGCACAGATACGCAGTATTTT	CASSARTSASTDTQYF	TRBD2	few	16	TRBV7-9	TRBJ2-3
TGTGCCAGCAGCAAAGAAACGAGAAAGTCAGGACAGGATCCCCCCTACGAGCAGTACTTC	CASSKETRKSGQDPPYEQYF	NA	NA	20	TRBV21-1	TRBJ2-7
TGTGCCAGCAGAAACAGGGACAGGGGGATTGGCTACACCTTC	CASRNRDRGIGYTF	TRBD1	once	14	TRBV9	TRBJ1-2
TGTGCCAGTAGTATTGCGGGAGGAACCTACAATGAGCAGTTCTTC	CASSIAGGTYNEQFF	TRBD2	few	15	TRBV19	TRBJ2-1
TGTGCCAGCAGCTTAGGTGCGAACTCCTACAATGAGCAGTTCTTC	CASSLGANSYNEQFF	NA	NA	15	TRBV7-8	TRBJ2-1
TGTGCCAGCAGCCGGGACAGGGGAGAGACCCAGTACTTC	CASSRDRGETQYF	TRBD1	NA	13	TRBV7-8	TRBJ2-5
TGTGCCAGCAGCCCCGGGATAGCGGGTAGCACAGATACGCAGTATTTT	CASSPGIAGSTDTQYF	TRBD2	NA	16	TRBV9	TRBJ2-3
TGTGCCAGCTCACCCGCCACTAGCGGCTCCTACGAGCAGTACTTC	CASSPATSGSYEQYF	TRBD2	NA	15	TRBV18	TRBJ2-7
TGTGCCAGCAGCCAAGATAGGACAGTACCATACCATGGCTACACCTTC	CASSQDRTVPYHGYTF	NA	few	16	TRBV4-2	TRBJ1-2
TGTGCCAGCAGCCAACTCCGGTCCACAGATACGCAGTATTTT	CASSQLRSTDTQYF	NA	few	14	TRBV14	TRBJ2-3
TGTGCCAGCAGCTCGATGGGCTCGGCAAACACCGGGGAGCTGTTTTTT	CASSSMGSANTGELFF	NA	NA	16	TRBV9	TRBJ2-2
TGCGCCAGCAGTGTTCAGACTAGCGGGAGAATTGATGAGCAGTTCTTC	CASSVQTSGRIDEQFF	TRBD2	few	16	TRBV10-1	TRBJ2-1
TGCAGCGTTCAACCCAGAACTTTGGGCCCTGCCCATGGCTACACCTTC	CSVQPRTLGPAHGYTF	NA	NA	16	TRBV29-1	TRBJ1-2
TGTGCCAGCAGCTACAGGGTTCGTGTAACCGGGGAGCTGTTTTTT	CASSYRVRVTGELFF	NA	NA	15	TRBV11-2	TRBJ2-2
TGTGCCAGCAGCGCCCCCGGGGGGACCGGGGAGCTGTTTTTT	CASSAPGGTGELFF	TRBD2	NA	14	TRBV9	TRBJ2-2
TGTGCCAGCAGTGAATGGGGACAGGGAAGCGGGACTGAAGCTTTCTTT	CASSEWGQGSGTEAFF	TRBD1	once	16	TRBV2	TRBJ1-1
TGTGCCAGCAGCTCCGGGCTAGCGGGGGGTAGTGAGACCCAGTACTTC	CASSSGLAGGSETQYF	TRBD2	NA	16	TRBV3-1/TRBV3-2	TRBJ2-5
TGCGCCAGCAGCCGCCGGACTAGCGGGGGCTTGGAGACCCAGTACTTC	CASSRRTSGGLETQYF	TRBD2	NA	16	TRBV4-1	TRBJ2-5
TGCAGCGCCGTCCCTCTCCGTGAAGCTTTCTTT	CSAVPLREAFF	NA	NA	11	TRBV29-1	TRBJ1-1
TGTGCCAGCATTAGACTAGCGGGAGCGGAGACCCAGTACTTC	CASIRLAGAETQYF	TRBD2	NA	14	TRBV6-5	TRBJ2-5
TGTGCCAGCTCACCTCTGACTGACACCGGGGAGCTGTTTTTT	CASSPLTDTGELFF	NA	NA	14	TRBV18	TRBJ2-2
TGCGCCAGCAGCCAGGGACTAGCGGGGAGGAGTACGCAGTATTTT	CASSQGLAGRSTQYF	TRBD2	NA	15	TRBV5-1	TRBJ2-3
TGTGCCAGCAGCGTAGAAGAGGGCGGCGGGGAAAAACTGTTTTTT	CASSVEEGGGEKLFF	NA	NA	15	TRBV9	TRBJ1-4
TGTGCCAGCAAATTTGACACGCGAAATTACAATGAGCAGTTCTTC	CASKFDTRNYNEQFF	NA	NA	15	TRBV6-5	TRBJ2-1
TGCGCCAGCAGCTTAGGGGACAGAGCTAACTATGGCTACACCTTC	CASSLGDRANYGYTF	TRBD1	NA	15	TRBV5-1	TRBJ1-2
TGTGCCAGCAGGGTTTCCGGGACAGTTTCCTACGAGCAGTACTTC	CASRVSGTVSYEQYF	TRBD1	NA	15	TRBV28	TRBJ2-7
TGTGCCAGCAGTTTACCAGCCACAGGGGTCCACGAGCAGTACTTC	CASSLPATGVHEQYF	TRBD1	NA	15	TRBV27	TRBJ2-7
TGTGCCAGCAGCCTCACAGCAGATACGCAGTATTTT	CASSLTADTQYF	NA	NA	12	TRBV5-4	TRBJ2-3
TGCAGCGTTTCAGGACAGGCAACCTACGAGCAGTACTTC	CSVSGQATYEQYF	TRBD1	NA	13	TRBV29-1	TRBJ2-7
TGTGCCACCAGCACGCTGACAGTGAACACTGAAGCTTTCTTT	CATSTLTVNTEAFF	NA	NA	14	TRBV15	TRBJ1-1
TGTGCCAGCAGCTTTGCGGGGCGCGCCGGGGAGCTGTTTTTT	CASSFAGRAGELFF	NA	NA	14	TRBV7-2	TRBJ2-2
TGTGCCAGCAGTTCCCTCTACGAGCAGTACTTC	CASSSLYEQYF	NA	NA	11	TRBV28	TRBJ2-7
TGTGCCAGCTCACCACGGCAGGGTGAGAATTCACCCCTCCACTTT	CASSPRQGENSPLHF	NA	NA	15	TRBV18	TRBJ1-6
TGTGCCACCAGTGCCATCGGGGGGACCGGGGAGCTGTTTTTT	CATSAIGGTGELFF	TRBD2	NA	14	TRBV24-1	TRBJ2-2
TGTGCCAGCAGTCGTTCCGGGACAGGGGCAGATACGCAGTATTTT	CASSRSGTGADTQYF	TRBD1	NA	15	TRBV2	TRBJ2-3
TGTGCCAGCAGCGTAGGGACAGGGGGTTCTGGAAACACCATATATTTT	CASSVGTGGSGNTIYF	TRBD1	NA	16	TRBV9	TRBJ1-3